Each of the 17 T cell receptor beta chains below was sequenced from the same sample in a study of siplizumab effects on memory and regulatory T cells (dated by TCRdb to the late 2010s). The library relied on the immunoSEQ multiplex PCR assay. TCRdb's version of the immuneACCESS table is confined to in-frame rearrangements and falls short of the full clone set. An unresolved V gene accounts for under half of the shortfall where checked; the remainder is of unknown origin. The sample table lists over 95,000 clones, around 95% of them with a count of one. The ten largest clones capture around 0.16% of the sample. The material sequenced was non-Treg CD4+ T cells sorted from blood. Sample cell subset or site, as interpreted from the label and publication: FACS-sorted unstimulated CD4+ non-regulatory T cells. The receptors stem from a human donor in good health.

This chain connects TRBV7-2 to TRBJ2-6; the D gene is possibly TRBD1 (5 bases). This CDR3 is built from 16 residues. Germline CDR1 and CDR2: SGHTA and FQGNSA. Trimming shortened V by 5 bases and J by 0 bases, and 11 bases separated the two germline ends. The CDR3 spells CASSVQGISGANVLTF. CDR3 coding DNA: TGTGCCAGCAGCGTGCAGGGAATCTCTGGGGCCAACGTCCTGACTTTC.

V is TRBV19 and J is TRBJ2-2; tentatively, D is TRBD1 (6 bases). This CDR3 has 14 residues. Looked up from germline, CDR1 is LNHDA and CDR2 is SQIVND (reference sequence). The V end lost 11 bases, the J end lost 2 bases, and 15 bases lay between the germline ends. CDR3 in DNA: TGTGCCCGAACCGGGACATACAACACCGGGGAGCTGTTTTTT. As protein: CARTGTYNTGELFF. Combining the CDR3 with reference TRBV19 and TRBJ2-2 gives the whole variable domain DGGITQSPKYLFRKEGQNVTLSCEQNLNHDAMYWYRQDPGQGLRLIYYSQIVNDFQKGDIAEGYSVSREKKESFPLTVTSAQKNPTAFYLCARTGTYNTGELFFGEGSRLTVL.

V and J are TRBV19 and TRBJ2-3; D gene ambiguous. Germline V gene lookup returns CDR1 LNHDA and CDR2 SQIVND (reference sequence). This CDR3 has 13 amino acids. Trimming cost V 3 bases and J 2 bases, with 6 bases left between them. The CDR3 here is CASSMFLTDTQYF. The CDR3, as DNA: TGTGCCAGTAGTATGTTCCTCACAGATACGCAGTATTTT.

V is TRBV11-2 and J is TRBJ2-1, with D unresolved. V was shortened by 5 bases and J by 9 bases, with 11 bases between the two germline ends. Germline lookup yields CDR1 SGHAT and CDR2 FQNNGV. The CDR3 loop spans 12 amino acids. Here the CDR3 reads CASSPWVGEQFF. For the CDR3, the DNA is TGTGCCAGCAGCCCCTGGGTCGGTGAGCAGTTCTTC.

The chain's CDR3 is CASSLFSAGANTEAFF. The CDR3, as DNA: TGTGCCAGCAGCTTATTTAGTGCAGGGGCGAACACTGAAGCTTTCTTT. This sequence joins TRBV5-5 and TRBJ1-1, with a weak D call TRBD1 (6 bases). The V gene lost 2 bases and the J gene lost 1 base, with 15 bases spanning the gap. Germline V gene sequence: CDR1 SGHKS, CDR2 YYEKEE (reference sequence). This CDR3 contains 16 residues.

The chain employs TRBV11-2 and TRBJ2-5, with D possibly being TRBD1 or TRBD2 (5 bases each). Germline lookup yields CDR1 SGHAT and CDR2 FQNNGV. V gave up 3 bases and J gave up 5 bases, with 10 bases separating them. The CDR3 consists of 13 residues. The CDR3 DNA reads as TGTGCCAGCAGCTTGGGGACGGCGGAGACCCAGTACTTC. As protein: CASSLGTAETQYF.

The chain has TRBV14 and TRBJ1-2, with D unclear. The ends were cut back, 1 base at V and 7 bases at J, with 13 bases in the middle. Germline CDR1 and CDR2: SGHDN and FVKESK. This CDR3 has 14 amino acids. The CDR3 DNA reads as TGTGCCAGCAGCCAAGGGGAAGGGATTGGTGGCTACACCTTC. Its protein product is CASSQGEGIGGYTF.

The rearrangement uses TRBV6-6 and TRBJ1-1; D is undetermined. This CDR3 is 11 amino acids long. The germline gives CDR1 MNHNY, CDR2 SVGAGI (reference sequence). V lost 7 bases to trimming and J lost 6 bases, with 9 bases between them. For the CDR3, the DNA is TGTGCCAGCATCCAGTCCCCTGAAGCTTTCTTT. It translates to CASIQSPEAFF.

There are a few counts of this clone. The gene calls are TRBV19 and TRBJ1-5; D uncertain. Germline V gene lookup returns CDR1 LNHDA and CDR2 SQIVND (reference sequence). The V and J ends lost 5 bases and 5 bases respectively, with 10 bases between them. The CDR3 loop spans 13 amino acids. The CDR3 here is CASSPSRDQPQHF. The DNA of the CDR3 is TGTGCCAGTAGTCCGTCACGGGATCAGCCCCAGCATTTT.

For the CDR3, the DNA is TGCGCCAGCAGCTTGTTTGTCGGAGGGATGAGCAGCCAAGAGACCCAGTACTTC. This gives the protein CASSLFVGGMSSQETQYF. This chain joins TRBV5-1 and TRBJ2-5; D perhaps matches TRBD2 (6 bases). Germline V gene sequence: CDR1 SGHRS, CDR2 YFSETQ. Trimming pared 1 base from V and 1 base from J, leaving 20 bases between. The CDR3 totals 18 residues.

The V and J genes are TRBV6-1 and TRBJ2-5, with unresolved D. CDR1 is MNHNS and CDR2 is SASEGT in the germline V gene. The V end was cut by 7 bases, the J end by 7 bases, with 16 bases between. CDR3 length: 13 amino acids. The CDR3 DNA sequence: TGTGCCAGCATCTTACTTGCGGTGGGGACCCAGTACTTC. Translating it yields CASILLAVGTQYF.

As regards this clone: Sequence at one end of the junction differs from germline and may be a read error. The V gene is TRBV11-2, the J gene TRBJ2-1; 13 bases match TRBD2. This CDR3 spans 17 amino acids. The germline V gene has CDR1 SGHAT and CDR2 FQNNGV. DNA for the CDR3: TGTGCCAGCAGCTTAACTAGCGGGGGGGCCTCCCACAATGAGCAGTTCTTC. Translated, it gives CASSLTSGGASHNEQFF.

The gene calls are TRBV5-6 and TRBJ2-1; D is possibly TRBD2 (5 bases). Germline V gene lookup returns CDR1 SGHDT and CDR2 YYEEEE. Trimming took 4 bases from V and 5 from J, leaving 16 bases between them. The CDR3 is 15 amino acids. The DNA for the CDR3 is TGTGCCAGCAGCCCTATATTGCGGGCCCACAATGAGCAGTTCTTC. Residues: CASSPILRAHNEQFF.

The genes are TRBV10-3 and TRBJ1-4; TRBD1 aligns across 7 bases. This CDR3 spans 14 amino acids. Trimming at V came to 10 bases and at J to 3 bases, leaving 8 bases not matched to a gene. In germline, CDR1 is ENHRY, CDR2 SYGVKD. The CDR3 DNA reads TGTGCCACCCGTACGACAGGGCCTAATGAAAAACTGTTTTTT. Its translation is CATRTTGPNEKLFF.

The chain recombines TRBV6-1 with TRBJ2-5, with 9 positions matching TRBD2. Looked up from germline, CDR1 is MNHNS and CDR2 is SASEGT. The CDR3 is 14 amino acids. Trimming cost V 6 bases and J 5 bases; bases outside gene matches: 7. CDR3 nucleotide sequence: TGTGCCAGCAGACCGGGACTAGCCGGCGAGACCCAGTACTTC. This codes for CASRPGLAGETQYF.

The V and J genes are TRBV20-1 and TRBJ2-1; D is unclear. The CDR3 has 10 amino acids. V was pared by 1 base and J by 8 bases, with 3 bases between. The germline V gene has CDR1 DFQATT and CDR2 SNEGSKA (reference sequence). This CDR3 is CSARADEQFF. CDR3 nucleotide sequence: TGCAGTGCTAGAGCGGATGAGCAGTTCTTC.

This rearrangement joins TRBV5-1 to TRBJ1-4; 12 nucleotides match TRBD1. This CDR3 is built from 17 residues. The trim removed 3 bases at V and 1 base at J, leaving 4 bases unmatched. Germline V gives CDR1 SGHRS, CDR2 YFSETQ. The CDR3 loop reads CASSSGTGGITNEKLFF. For the CDR3, the DNA is TGCGCCAGCAGCTCCGGGACAGGGGGCATAACTAATGAAAAACTGTTTTTT.